These 24 T cell receptor beta chains were sequenced from one sample in a study of blood T cell repertoires in COVID-19. Libraries were prepared by immunoSEQ multiplex PCR; TCRdb keeps only in-frame clonotypes and omits some of them. In the table there are about 350,000 clones, more than 75% of which are singletons. The source material was peripheral blood. The source is a woman aged 18-29 years who had recovered from COVID-19.

This sequence joins TRBV7-2 and TRBJ2-5, with a weak D call TRBD2 (6 bases). This CDR3 comprises 15 residues. Germline loops: CDR1 SGHTA, CDR2 FQGNSA. The V end was cut by 1 base, the J end by 1 base, with 10 bases between. The CDR3 sequence is CASSLDSGAQETQYF. The CDR3 region has the DNA TGTGCCAGCAGCTTAGATAGCGGAGCCCAAGAGACCCAGTACTTC.

Here the CDR3 reads CASSVAFLFPSGANVLTF. The DNA of the CDR3 is TGTGCCAGCAGCGTAGCTTTCCTCTTCCCCTCTGGGGCCAACGTCCTGACTTTC. V gene TRBV9 combines with J gene TRBJ2-6; D is uncertain. The CDR3 loop spans 18 amino acids. Trimming removed 0 bases at V and 0 bases at J, with 13 bases between. CDR1 is SGDLS, CDR2 YYNGEE, per germline.

The rearrangement joins TRBV28 to TRBJ2-3; weak D call: TRBD2 (6 bases). Germline V lookup: CDR1 MDHEN, CDR2 SYDVKM. The CDR3 is 13 residues long. Trimming cost V 6 bases and J 3 bases, with 10 bases left between them. Here the CDR3 DNA reads TGTGCCAGCAGCCCCCGGGGGACAGATACGCAGTATTTT. It specifies CASSPRGTDTQYF.

The chain employs TRBV19 and TRBJ2-7, with 10 bases identical to TRBD2. The V gene end was trimmed by 6 bases and the J gene end by 4 bases; junction bases not matched to a gene: 18. This CDR3 region has 18 residues. Germline values: CDR1 LNHDA, CDR2 SQIVND (reference sequence). The CDR3 spells CASSPSETGLATRYEQYV. The CDR3 region has the DNA TGTGCCAGTAGCCCATCAGAGACGGGACTAGCGACCCGATACGAGCAGTACGTC.

The J gene is TRBJ1-2, the V gene TRBV2, with a tentative D call TRBD1 (6 bases). V was cut by 6 bases and J by 4 bases, with 21 bases left in between. CDR1 is SNHLY, CDR2 FYNNEI, per germline. There are 16 residues in the CDR3. In DNA form, the CDR3 reads TGTGCCAGCAGCCCGAGGGGAACAGGGCTTTCCTATGGCTACACCTTC. Protein sequence: CASSPRGTGLSYGYTF. Full variable domain (missing parts from reference TRBV2 and TRBJ1-2): EPEVTQTPSHQVTQMGQEVILRCVPISNHLYFYWYRQILGQKVEFLVSFYNNEISEKSEIFDDQFSVERPDGSNFTLKIRSTKLEDSAMYFCASSPRGTGLSYGYTFGSGTRLTVV.

The chain carries TRBV10-3 and TRBJ2-5, with TRBD2 matching 12 bases. The germline gives CDR1 ENHRY, CDR2 SYGVKD. This CDR3 region has 16 residues. J lost 4 bases, V lost 7 bases, and 10 bases had no gene match. This CDR3 is CAIILAGGPGRETQYF. CDR3 coding DNA: TGTGCCATCATTCTAGCGGGAGGGCCTGGGCGAGAGACCCAGTACTTC.

The rearrangement links TRBV6-2 or TRBV6-3 to TRBJ2-4; possible D gene TRBD2, 6 bases. This CDR3 region has 18 residues. Germline CDR1 and CDR2: MNHEY and SVGEGT. V was shortened by 4 bases and J by 0 bases, with 19 bases between the two germline ends. The CDR3 reads CASSLGAGGVLAKNIQYF. CDR3 coding DNA: TGTGCCAGCAGTTTAGGGGCGGGCGGGGTACTAGCCAAAAACATTCAGTACTTC.

This clone was recorded a few times. V and J are TRBV29-1 and TRBJ1-2; D uncertain. The CDR3 is 14 amino acids. The V end lost 5 bases, the J end lost 6 bases, and 19 bases lay between the germline ends. CDR1 and CDR2 from the germline V gene are SQVTM and ANQGSEA. DNA for the CDR3: TGCAGCGTTCCCTCTAAGACCTCAGGCCATGGCTACACCTTC. Protein product: CSVPSKTSGHGYTF.

The CDR3: CATSANLAGVKTGELFF. The CDR3 DNA reads TGTGCCACCAGCGCGAACCTAGCGGGAGTAAAGACCGGGGAGCTGTTTTTT. The chain recombines TRBV15 with TRBJ2-2; 10 bases align to TRBD2. The CDR3 sequence is 17 residues long. Germline V CDR1 and CDR2: LNHNV, YYDKDF (reference sequence). After removal of 5 bases from V and 5 bases from J, the junction contained 11 bases not matched to a gene.

V is TRBV30 and J is TRBJ1-4; possible D gene TRBD1, 5 bases. The CDR3 covers 15 residues. Germline assignment: CDR1 GTSNPN and CDR2 SVGIG (reference sequence). The germline V and J ends were trimmed by 4 bases and 7 bases, with 19 bases remaining between them. This CDR3 reads CAWTRPGGVTEKLFF. CDR3 nucleotide sequence: TGTGCCTGGACCCGACCCGGGGGTGTTACTGAAAAACTGTTTTTT.

The genes are TRBV18 and TRBJ1-2; D not resolved. V gave up 3 bases and J gave up 4 bases, with 18 bases separating them. The CDR3 covers 16 residues. The germline V gene has CDR1 KGHSH and CDR2 LQKENI. The CDR3 nucleotides are TGTGCCAGCTCACCTGAGGGCAGACGGATTGGCTATGGCTACACCTTC. Its translation: CASSPEGRRIGYGYTF.

The chain is built from TRBV18 and TRBJ1-1, with 9 bases matching TRBD1. Germline CDR1 reads KGHSH; CDR2 reads LQKENI. J gave up 1 base and V 6 bases, and 6 bases lay outside the gene matches. This CDR3 comprises 15 residues. The CDR3 loop reads CASSRGTGPNTEAFF. CDR3 in DNA: TGTGCCAGCTCTCGAGGGACAGGGCCGAACACTGAAGCTTTCTTT.

V gene TRBV24-1 combines with J gene TRBJ2-1, with TRBD2 matching 13 bases. Germline V gives CDR1 KGHDR, CDR2 SFDVKD. With V trimmed by 5 bases and J by 0 bases, 21 bases remained unmatched. CDR3 length: 23 amino acids. CDR3 amino acids: CATSASVGTSGAPPLSSYNEQFF. As DNA, the CDR3 is TGTGCCACCAGTGCCTCCGTTGGGACTAGCGGGGCGCCACCTCTCAGCTCCTACAATGAGCAGTTCTTC.

The chain has TRBV11-3 and TRBJ1-1; TRBD1 matches 9 bases. The germline CDR1 and CDR2 sequences are SGHNT and YENEEA. The CDR3 runs to 13 residues. Trimming removed 10 bases from V and 0 bases from J; junction bases left unmatched: 3. This CDR3 is CATRDRVNTEAFF. For the CDR3, the DNA is TGTGCCACCCGGGACAGGGTGAACACTGAAGCTTTCTTT. The variable domain in full, completed from reference TRBV11-3 and TRBJ1-1, reads EAGVVQSPRYKIIEKKQPVAFWCNPISGHNTLYWYLQNLGQGPELLIRYENEEAVDDSQLPKDRFSAERLKGVDSTLKIQPAELGDSAVYLCATRDRVNTEAFFGQGTRLTVV.

This rearrangement joins TRBV11-2 to TRBJ2-5; TRBD2 agrees at 9 bases. This CDR3 has 15 residues. CDR1 and CDR2 from the germline V gene are SGHAT and FQNNGV. The V gene end was trimmed by 3 bases and the J gene end by 5 bases; junction bases not matched to a gene: 7. The CDR3, as DNA: TGTGCCAGCAGCTTGGTAGCGGGAGTTTTCGAGACCCAGTACTTC. This codes for CASSLVAGVFETQYF.

V usage is TRBV11-3 and J usage is TRBJ1-3, with TRBD1 as a possible D gene (5 bases). Germline loops: CDR1 SGHNT, CDR2 YENEEA. The CDR3 has 15 residues. The V gene lost 4 bases and the J gene lost 4 bases, with 14 bases spanning the gap. The CDR3 DNA reads as TGTGCCAGCAGCTCGTACCAGGGAAAGGGAAACACCATATATTTT. This translates into CASSSYQGKGNTIYF.

The CDR3 DNA is TGTGCCAGCAGCGTAGTAGCGGGAGGGCCGCATGAGCAGTTCTTC. Translating gives CASSVVAGGPHEQFF. The genes are TRBV9 and TRBJ2-1, with TRBD2 matching 11 bases. Germline assignment: CDR1 SGDLS and CDR2 YYNGEE. This CDR3 comprises 15 residues. Trimming took 0 bases from V and 8 from J; bases not matched to a gene: 4.

This chain joins TRBV11-3 and TRBJ2-3, with 8 bases matching TRBD2. V was pared by 5 bases and J by 2 bases, with 15 bases of the junction left unmatched. This CDR3 has 18 amino acids. Germline loops: CDR1 SGHNT, CDR2 YENEEA. The CDR3: CASSGLGWTSSYTDTQYF. The DNA of the CDR3 is TGTGCCAGCAGCGGACTGGGCTGGACTAGCAGCTACACAGATACGCAGTATTTT. The variable domain in full, completed from reference TRBV11-3 and TRBJ2-3, reads EAGVVQSPRYKIIEKKQPVAFWCNPISGHNTLYWYLQNLGQGPELLIRYENEEAVDDSQLPKDRFSAERLKGVDSTLKIQPAELGDSAVYLCASSGLGWTSSYTDTQYFGPGTRLTVL.

This chain links TRBV7-5 with TRBJ1-3; TRBD1 is the table's D call and was not checked against the DNA. TRBV7-5 is tagged as a pseudogene. The CDR3 is made up of 22 amino acids. CDR3 bases: TGTGCCAGAAGCAATGAACTGGCCAACCGGGACAGGGACGCAAACTCTGGAAACACCATATATTTT. It is translated as CARSNELANRDRDANSGNTIYF.

The chain is built from TRBV2 and TRBJ2-7, with D possibly matching TRBD1 (6 bases). This CDR3 is 15 amino acids long. CDR1 is SNHLY and CDR2 is FYNNEI in the germline V gene. Between the trimmed V and J ends, which lost 5 bases and 0 bases, there was a span of 14 bases. This chain's CDR3 is CASSWTATISYEQYV. Here the CDR3 DNA reads TGTGCCAGCAGTTGGACAGCAACGATCTCCTACGAGCAGTACGTC.

The chain links TRBV9 to TRBJ2-1; D is perhaps TRBD1 (6 bases). The CDR3 length is 15 residues. From germline, CDR1 is SGDLS and CDR2 YYNGEE. The V end lost 3 bases, the J end lost 3 bases, and 13 bases lay between the germline ends. The CDR3 reads CASSEGTHNYNEQFF. CDR3 bases: TGTGCCAGCAGCGAGGGGACACACAACTACAATGAGCAGTTCTTC.

The chain combines TRBV19 with TRBJ1-1, with TRBD1 matching over 7 bases. V lost 7 bases to trimming and J lost 0 bases; unmatched junction nucleotides: 8. The CDR3 runs to 15 residues. Germline values: CDR1 LNHDA, CDR2 SQIVND (reference sequence). The CDR3 bases are TGTGCCAGTAACTCCGGGACAGCTATGAACACTGAAGCTTTCTTT. It yields the protein CASNSGTAMNTEAFF.

The chain links TRBV11-3 to TRBJ2-3; TRBD1 matches at 7 bases. V dropped 0 bases and J dropped 2; count of bases not matched to a gene: 5. CDR3 size: 16 residues. CDR1 is SGHNT and CDR2 is YENEEA in the germline V gene. This CDR3 reads CASSLDRGQITDTQYF. DNA for the CDR3: TGTGCCAGCAGCTTAGATAGGGGACAGATCACAGATACGCAGTATTTT.

J is TRBJ2-5 and V is TRBV5-1, with 7 positions matching TRBD1. The V segment lost 4 bases and the J segment 5 bases; nucleotides outside the gene matches: 5. CDR3 length: 13 residues. CDR1 is SGHRS, CDR2 YFSETQ, per germline. CDR3 residues: CASSDRVAETQYF. The CDR3 DNA sequence: TGCGCCAGCAGCGACAGGGTTGCCGAGACCCAGTACTTC.